This entry lists 2 T cell receptor beta chains sequenced from one sample in a study of blood T cell repertoires in COVID-19. Data came from immunoSEQ multiplex PCR; TCRdb stores just in-frame clones and leaves some out. This sample has 200,000 to 250,000 clones, with 80% to 85% found just once. Source material: peripheral blood. These receptors were collected from an elderly woman with active or convalescent COVID-19.

This chain uses TRBV18 with TRBJ2-5; 13 nucleotides line up with TRBD2. V was clipped by 3 bases and J by 3 bases; unmatched bases: 7. The CDR3 has 17 residues. In germline, CDR1 is KGHSH, CDR2 LQKENI. The CDR3 sequence is CASSPRTSGSAEETQYF. The CDR3 region has the DNA TGTGCCAGCTCACCGAGGACTAGCGGGAGTGCGGAAGAGACCCAGTACTTC.

V and J are TRBV6-1 and TRBJ1-5, with 10 bases that match TRBD1. V lost 1 base and J lost 0; bases outside the gene matches: 6. Germline V gene data show CDR1 as MNHNS and CDR2 as SASEGT. The CDR3 totals 18 residues. CDR3 sequence (DNA): TGTGCCAGCAGTGAAGGGACAGGGGGACCCTATAGCAATCAGCCCCAGCATTTT. Translating gives CASSEGTGGPYSNQPQHF.